This T cell receptor delta chain originates from a study of γδ T cells in repeated Plasmodium falciparum infection. In this sample, this clone turned up a few times. Relative to the germline gene, one junction end is altered; a read error may explain this. In germline, CDR1 is TSWWSYY, CDR2 QGS. The CDR3 is made up of 22 amino acids. Flow sorting of PBMC yielded separate Vgamma9/Vdelta2+ and Vdelta2-negative gammadelta T cell populations for bulk repertoire analysis. TCRdb re-processed the multiplex PCR reads via CATT. The profile covers 85,000 to 100,000 delta-chain clones, with approximately 1% appearing a single time and more than 9% taken by the ten largest.

The source material was gamma-delta T cells from blood. This chain uses TRDV1 with TRDJ1; 7 bases fit TRDD3. The TCR was taken from a pool of human donors (malaria-infected and uninfected, not separated). CDR3 region: CALGENTRLGVLGIPVIGKLIF. Here the CDR3 DNA reads TGTGCCCTTGGGGAGAACACCCGGTTAGGCGTACTGGGGATCCCCGTTATAGGGAAACTCATCTTT.